This T cell receptor beta chain emerged from a study of Graves' ophthalmopathy and Graves' hyperthyroidism. New diagnoses, under 2 months' duration, and ages 18 to 65 characterized the hyperthyroidism patients. This clonotype was found many times. V was clipped by 2 bases and J by 5 bases; unmatched bases: 1. The germline gives CDR1 MNHEY, CDR2 SVGAGI. The CDR3 contains 15 residues. Beta-chain TCR CDR3 regions were amplified from RNA transcripts. Amplification began with first-round RT-PCR using HTBI primers, then second-round multiplex PCR was performed. Each CDR3 protein is one row after TCRdb ran MiXCR on the multiplex PCR reads. In the table there are hundreds of thousands of distinct CDR3 sequences, more than 20% of which are singletons.

The chain recombines TRBV6-5 with TRBJ1-5; TRBD1 matches at 12 bases. Source material: peripheral blood. This TCR came from a woman younger than 30 with stable Graves' hyperthyroidism. The CDR3 loop is CASSYGTGGDQPQHF. The CDR3 bases are TGTGCCAGCAGTTACGGGACAGGGGGCGATCAGCCCCAGCATTTT.